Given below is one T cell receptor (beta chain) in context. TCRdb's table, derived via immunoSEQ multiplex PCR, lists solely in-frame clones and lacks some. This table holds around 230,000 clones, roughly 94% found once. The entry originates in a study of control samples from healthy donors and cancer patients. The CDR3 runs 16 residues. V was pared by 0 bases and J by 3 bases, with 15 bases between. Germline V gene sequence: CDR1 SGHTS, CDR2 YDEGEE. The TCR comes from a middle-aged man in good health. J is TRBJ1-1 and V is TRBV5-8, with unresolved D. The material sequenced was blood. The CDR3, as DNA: TGTGCCAGCAGCTTGGGGACCTCCGAAAGGGACACTGAAGCTTTCTTT. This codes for CASSLGTSERDTEAFF.